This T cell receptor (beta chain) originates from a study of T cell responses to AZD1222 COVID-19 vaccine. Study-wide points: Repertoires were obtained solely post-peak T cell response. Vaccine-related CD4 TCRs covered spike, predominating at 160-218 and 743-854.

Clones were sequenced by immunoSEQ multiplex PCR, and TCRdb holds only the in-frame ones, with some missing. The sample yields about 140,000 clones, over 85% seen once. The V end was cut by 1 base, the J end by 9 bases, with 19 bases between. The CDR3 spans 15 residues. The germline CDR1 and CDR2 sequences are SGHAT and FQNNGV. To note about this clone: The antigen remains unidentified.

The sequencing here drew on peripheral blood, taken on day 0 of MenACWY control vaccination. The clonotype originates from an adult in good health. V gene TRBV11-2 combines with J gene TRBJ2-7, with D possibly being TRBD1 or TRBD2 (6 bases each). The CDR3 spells CASSLGDGGDIGQYF. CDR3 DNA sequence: TGTGCCAGCAGCTTAGGAGACGGAGGGGACATCGGGCAGTACTTC.